This T cell receptor (beta chain) was retrieved from a study of blood T cell repertoires in COVID-19. Study-wide background: PBMCs, B-cell-depleted T cells, or T cells provided the cDNA or gDNA that made up the material.

Of note for this clone: At one boundary the junction diverges from the germline segment, which might be a read error.

Assignment of participants to cohorts was predicated upon participant-reported clinical history. CDR3 size: 17 residues. Germline values: CDR1 SGDLS, CDR2 YYNGEE. In the authors' workflow: How many nucleated cells were present was estimated from reference gene primer amplification. Method: immunoSEQ multiplex PCR; TCRdb's copy keeps in-frame clones and lacks some. V and J calls and clone size follow that table, whereas D and trimming were derived from the DNA. This table holds about 270,000 clones, approximately 86% found once. The TCR was taken from a woman younger than 30 who had recovered from COVID-19. V is TRBV9 and J is TRBJ2-3; 8 positions agree with TRBD2. Sequences were obtained from PBMCs or T cells enriched from blood (not recorded which). The DNA of the CDR3 is TGTGCCCGCAGCGTAGGGGGGCGCGGGGGGATCACAGATACGCAGTATTTT. This gives the protein CARSVGGRGGITDTQYF.